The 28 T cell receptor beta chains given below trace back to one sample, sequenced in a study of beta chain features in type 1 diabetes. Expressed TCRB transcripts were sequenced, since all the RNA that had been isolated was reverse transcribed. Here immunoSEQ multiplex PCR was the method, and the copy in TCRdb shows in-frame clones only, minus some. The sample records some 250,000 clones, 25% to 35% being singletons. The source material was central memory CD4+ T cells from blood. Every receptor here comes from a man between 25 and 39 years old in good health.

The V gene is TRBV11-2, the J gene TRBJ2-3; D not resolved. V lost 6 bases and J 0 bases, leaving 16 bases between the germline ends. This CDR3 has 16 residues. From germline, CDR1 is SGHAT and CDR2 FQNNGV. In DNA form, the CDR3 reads TGTGCCAGCAGACGGCTATTGCGAGCTAGCACAGATACGCAGTATTTT. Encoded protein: CASRRLLRASTDTQYF. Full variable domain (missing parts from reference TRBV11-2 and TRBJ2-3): EAGVAQSPRYKIIEKRQSVAFWCNPISGHATLYWYQQILGQGPKLLIQFQNNGVVDDSQLPKDRFSAERLKGVDSTLKIQPAKLEDSAVYLCASRRLLRASTDTQYFGPGTRLTVL.

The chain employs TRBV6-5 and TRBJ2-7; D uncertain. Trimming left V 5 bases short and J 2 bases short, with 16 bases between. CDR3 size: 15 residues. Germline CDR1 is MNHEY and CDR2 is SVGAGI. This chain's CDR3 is CASSTREIVPYEQYF. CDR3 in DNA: TGTGCCAGCAGTACCCGTGAAATTGTACCCTACGAGCAGTACTTC.

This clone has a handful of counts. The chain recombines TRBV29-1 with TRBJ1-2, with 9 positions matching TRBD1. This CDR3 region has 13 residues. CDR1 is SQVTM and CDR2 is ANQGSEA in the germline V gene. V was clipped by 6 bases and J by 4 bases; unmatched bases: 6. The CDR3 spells CSVVDRGSYGYTF. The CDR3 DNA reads TGCAGCGTGGTGGACAGGGGATCCTATGGCTACACCTTC.

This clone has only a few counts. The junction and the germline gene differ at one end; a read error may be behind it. The CDR3 here is CASSPTPTSAWIF. In nucleotides, the CDR3 is TGTGCCAGCAGCCCTACCCCCACTAGCGCTTGGATCTTC. This chain joins TRBV7-9 and TRBJ2-1, with 7 bases identical to TRBD2. This CDR3 comprises 13 residues. From germline, CDR1 is SEHNR and CDR2 FQNEAQ (reference sequence).

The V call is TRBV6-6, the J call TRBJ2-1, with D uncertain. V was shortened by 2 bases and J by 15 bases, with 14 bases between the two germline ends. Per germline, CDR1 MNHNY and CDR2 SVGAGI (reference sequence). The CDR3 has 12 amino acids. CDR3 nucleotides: TGTGCCAGCAGTTACAGTCGGGCCTCGGGGTTCTTC. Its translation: CASSYSRASGFF.

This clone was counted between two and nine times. The CDR3 sequence: CATRTPGGANVLTF. The CDR3 region has the DNA TGTGCCACCCGGACCCCCGGCGGGGCCAACGTCCTGACTTTC. The chain recombines TRBV28 with TRBJ2-6; no definite D call. There are 14 residues in the CDR3. Germline V gene data show CDR1 as MDHEN and CDR2 as SYDVKM. Trimming pared 10 bases from V and 4 bases from J, leaving 14 bases between.

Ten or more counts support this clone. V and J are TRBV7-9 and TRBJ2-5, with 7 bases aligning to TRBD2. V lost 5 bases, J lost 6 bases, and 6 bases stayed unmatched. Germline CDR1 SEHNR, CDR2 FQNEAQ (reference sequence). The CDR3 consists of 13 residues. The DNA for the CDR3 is TGTGCCAGCAGCCGCGGACTAGGGCAGACCCAGTACTTC. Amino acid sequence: CASSRGLGQTQYF.

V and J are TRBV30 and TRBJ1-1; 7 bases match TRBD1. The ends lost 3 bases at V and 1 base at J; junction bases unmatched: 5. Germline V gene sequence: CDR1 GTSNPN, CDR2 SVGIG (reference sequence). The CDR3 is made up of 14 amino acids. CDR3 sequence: CAWRGDSENTEAFF. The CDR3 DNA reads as TGTGCCTGGAGGGGGGACAGCGAGAACACTGAAGCTTTCTTT.

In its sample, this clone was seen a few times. Written as DNA, the CDR3 is TGTGCCAGCGGCGCCCTGACAGGTTTGACAGATACGCAGTATTTT. Its protein product is CASGALTGLTDTQYF. This sequence joins TRBV27 and TRBJ2-3, with a weak D call TRBD1 (6 bases). The CDR3 is made up of 15 amino acids. Trimming took off 8 bases at V and 3 bases at J, with 18 bases between the two ends. Per germline, CDR1 MNHEY and CDR2 SMNVEV (reference sequence).

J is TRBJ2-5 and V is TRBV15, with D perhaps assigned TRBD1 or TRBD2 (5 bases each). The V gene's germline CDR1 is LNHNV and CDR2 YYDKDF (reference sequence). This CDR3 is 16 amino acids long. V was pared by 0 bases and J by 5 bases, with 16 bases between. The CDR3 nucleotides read TGTGCCACCAGCAGAGATGGGACGGCCGTAGGGGAGACCCAGTACTTC. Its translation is CATSRDGTAVGETQYF.

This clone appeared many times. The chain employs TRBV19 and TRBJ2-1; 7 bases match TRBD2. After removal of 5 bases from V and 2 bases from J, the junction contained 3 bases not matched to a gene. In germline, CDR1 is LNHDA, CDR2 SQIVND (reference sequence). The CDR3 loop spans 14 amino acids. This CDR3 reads CASSPTSAYNEQFF. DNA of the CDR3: TGTGCCAGTAGTCCCACTAGCGCCTACAATGAGCAGTTCTTC.

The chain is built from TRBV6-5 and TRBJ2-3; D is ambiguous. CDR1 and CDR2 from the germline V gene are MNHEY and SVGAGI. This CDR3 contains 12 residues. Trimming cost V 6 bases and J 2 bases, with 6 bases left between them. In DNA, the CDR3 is TGTGCCAGCAGGGGATCCACAGATACGCAGTATTTT. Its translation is CASRGSTDTQYF.

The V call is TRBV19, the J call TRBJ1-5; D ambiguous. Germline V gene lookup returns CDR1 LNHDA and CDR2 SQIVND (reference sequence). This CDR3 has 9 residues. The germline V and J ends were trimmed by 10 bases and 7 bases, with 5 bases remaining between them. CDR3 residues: CATVQPQHF. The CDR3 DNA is TGTGCCACAGTGCAGCCCCAGCATTTT.

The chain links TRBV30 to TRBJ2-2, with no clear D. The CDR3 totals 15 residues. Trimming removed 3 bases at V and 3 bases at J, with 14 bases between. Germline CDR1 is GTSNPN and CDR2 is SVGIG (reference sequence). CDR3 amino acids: CAWRPRVPYTGELFF. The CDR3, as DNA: TGTGCCTGGAGACCCAGAGTGCCTTACACCGGGGAGCTGTTTTTT.

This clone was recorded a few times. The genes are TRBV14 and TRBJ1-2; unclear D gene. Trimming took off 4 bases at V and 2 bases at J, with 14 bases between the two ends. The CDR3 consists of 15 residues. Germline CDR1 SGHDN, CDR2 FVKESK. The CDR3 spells CASSPAAIRNYGYTF. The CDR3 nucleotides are TGTGCCAGCAGCCCAGCAGCTATCCGGAACTATGGCTACACCTTC.

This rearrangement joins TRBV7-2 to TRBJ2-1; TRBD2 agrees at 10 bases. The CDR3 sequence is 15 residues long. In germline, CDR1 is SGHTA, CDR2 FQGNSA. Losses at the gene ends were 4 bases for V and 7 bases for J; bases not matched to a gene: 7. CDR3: CASSSQVAGGNEQFF. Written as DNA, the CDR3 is TGTGCCAGCAGCTCCCAGGTAGCGGGAGGAAATGAGCAGTTCTTC.

CDR3 sequence reads: CASSVDGTGAFRNEQFF. CDR3 sequence (DNA): TGTGCCAGCAGCGTAGATGGGACAGGGGCTTTCCGCAATGAGCAGTTCTTC. The rearrangement links TRBV9 to TRBJ2-1; 10 bases are a match to TRBD1. Germline values: CDR1 SGDLS, CDR2 YYNGEE. The CDR3 sequence is 17 residues long. V was pared by 0 bases and J by 6 bases, with 9 bases of the junction left unmatched.

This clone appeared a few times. This chain's CDR3 is CAWRPWTVLDEQFF. In DNA, the CDR3 is TGTGCCTGGAGACCCTGGACAGTACTCGATGAGCAGTTCTTC. J is TRBJ2-1 and V is TRBV30, with D possibly matching TRBD1 (6 bases). From germline, CDR1 is GTSNPN and CDR2 SVGIG (reference sequence). V lost 3 bases and J lost 8, with 17 bases in between. The length of the CDR3 is 14 residues. The entire variable domain, with the rest obtained from reference TRBV30 and TRBJ2-1, is as follows: SQTIHQWPATLVQPVGSPLSLECTVEGTSNPNLYWYRQAAGRGLQLLFYSVGIGQISSEVPQNLSASRPQDRQFILSSKKLLLSDSGFYLCAWRPWTVLDEQFFGPGTRLTVL.

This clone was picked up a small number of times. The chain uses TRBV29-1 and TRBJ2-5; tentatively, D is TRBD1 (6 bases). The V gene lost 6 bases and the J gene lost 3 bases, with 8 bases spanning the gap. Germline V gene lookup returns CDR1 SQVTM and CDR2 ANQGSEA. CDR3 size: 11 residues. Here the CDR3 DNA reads TGCAGCGTGAGGACAGAAGAGACCCAGTACTTC. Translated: CSVRTEETQYF.

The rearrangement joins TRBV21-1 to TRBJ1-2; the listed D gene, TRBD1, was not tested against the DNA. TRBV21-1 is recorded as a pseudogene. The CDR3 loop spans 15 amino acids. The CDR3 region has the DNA TGTGCCAGCAGCTTATTCCCGGGACAGGGACCTGGCTACACCTTC. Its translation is CASSLFPGQGPGYTF.

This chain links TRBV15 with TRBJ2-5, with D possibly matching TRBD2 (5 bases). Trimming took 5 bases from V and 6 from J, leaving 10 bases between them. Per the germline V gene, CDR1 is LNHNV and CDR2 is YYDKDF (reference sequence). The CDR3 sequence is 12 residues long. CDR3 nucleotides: TGTGCCACCAGCCAGAGGGAGAAGACCCAGTACTTC. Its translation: CATSQREKTQYF. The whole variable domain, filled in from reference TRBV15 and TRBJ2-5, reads DAMVIQNPRYQVTQFGKPVTLSCSQTLNHNVMYWYQQKSSQAPKLLFHYYDKDFNNEADTPDNFQSRRPNTSFCFLDIRSPGLGDTAMYLCATSQREKTQYFGPGTRLLVL.

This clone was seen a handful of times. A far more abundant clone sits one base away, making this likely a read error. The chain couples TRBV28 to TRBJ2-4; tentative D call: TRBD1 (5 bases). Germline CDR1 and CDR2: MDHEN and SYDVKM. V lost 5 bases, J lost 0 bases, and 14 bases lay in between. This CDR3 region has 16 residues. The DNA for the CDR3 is TGTGCCAGCAGTGCGACATCAGGGCTAGCCAAAAACATTCAGTACTTC. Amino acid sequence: CASSATSGLAKNIQYF.

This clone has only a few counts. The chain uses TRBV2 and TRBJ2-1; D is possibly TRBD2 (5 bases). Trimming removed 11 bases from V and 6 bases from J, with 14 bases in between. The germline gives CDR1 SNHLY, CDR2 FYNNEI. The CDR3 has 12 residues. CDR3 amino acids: CAAEGPANEQFF. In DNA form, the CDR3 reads TGTGCCGCCGAGGGTCCGGCCAATGAGCAGTTCTTC.

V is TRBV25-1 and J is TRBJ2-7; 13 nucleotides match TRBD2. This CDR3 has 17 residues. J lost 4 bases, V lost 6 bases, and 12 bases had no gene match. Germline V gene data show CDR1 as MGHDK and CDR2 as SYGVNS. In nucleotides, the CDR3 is TGTGCCAGCAGACCTTCCCCCACTAGCGGGGGGGGTTACGAGCAGTACTTC. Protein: CASRPSPTSGGGYEQYF.

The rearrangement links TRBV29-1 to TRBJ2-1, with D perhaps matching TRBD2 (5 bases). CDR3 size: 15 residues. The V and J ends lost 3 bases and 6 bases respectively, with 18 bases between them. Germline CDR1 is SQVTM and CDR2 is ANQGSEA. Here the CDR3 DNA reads TGCAGCGTTGATGGAAACCGTGGACTTTCCAATGAGCAGTTCTTC. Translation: CSVDGNRGLSNEQFF.

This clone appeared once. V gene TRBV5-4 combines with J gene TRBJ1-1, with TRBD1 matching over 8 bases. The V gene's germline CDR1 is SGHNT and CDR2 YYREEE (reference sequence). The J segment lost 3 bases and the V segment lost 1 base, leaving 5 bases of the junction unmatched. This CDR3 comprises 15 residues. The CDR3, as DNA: TGTGCCAGCAGCTTGTCAGGGGGCAGGGACACTGAAGCTTTCTTT. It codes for CASSLSGGRDTEAFF.

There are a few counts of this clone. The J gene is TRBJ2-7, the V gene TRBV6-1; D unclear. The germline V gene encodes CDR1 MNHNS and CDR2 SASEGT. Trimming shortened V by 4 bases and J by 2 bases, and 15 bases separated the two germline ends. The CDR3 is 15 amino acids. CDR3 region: CASSVSVGPAYEQYF. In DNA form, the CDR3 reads TGTGCCAGCAGTGTATCCGTCGGCCCTGCCTACGAGCAGTACTTC.

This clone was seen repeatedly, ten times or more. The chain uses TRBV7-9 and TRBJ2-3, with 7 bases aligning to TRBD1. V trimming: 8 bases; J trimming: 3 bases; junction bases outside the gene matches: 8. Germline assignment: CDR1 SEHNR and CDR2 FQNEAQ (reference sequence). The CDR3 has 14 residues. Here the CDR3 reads CASLFRGTTDTQYF. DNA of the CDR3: TGTGCCAGCCTATTCAGGGGGACGACAGATACGCAGTATTTT.